Below are 5 T cell receptor beta chains sequenced from a single sample in a study of low-dose radiotherapy and immunotherapy resistance in tumors. The time point: before trial treatment. Primers targeting TRAV and TRBV primed first-strand cDNA, covering alpha and beta chains. TCR amplification used roughly 18 PCR cycles, a constant-region primer and a V-primer adapter. TCRdb itself ran the reads through MiXCR, one entry per CDR3 protein. Of 59,000 or so distinct CDR3 sequences in the sample, approximately 26% were seen once. The sequences come from PBMCs, collected before treatment. The origin of the receptors is a male donor with rectosigmoid adenocarcinoma.

This clonotype was recorded at least ten times. V gene TRBV4-1 combines with J gene TRBJ2-7; D is undetermined. The CDR3 loop spans 15 amino acids. Trimming stripped 0 bases from V and 2 bases from J, with 11 bases between. CDR1 MGHRA and CDR2 YSYEKL come from the germline V gene. The CDR3 DNA follows: TGCGCCAGCAGCCAAGAAAGGGCCCAAACCTACGAGCAGTACTTC. Residues: CASSQERAQTYEQYF.

This clonotype was recorded at least ten times. The CDR3 loop reads CATSGRTRGSGANVLTF. The CDR3 bases are TGTGCCACCAGTGGAAGGACAAGAGGCTCTGGGGCCAACGTCCTGACTTTC. V usage is TRBV24-1 and J usage is TRBJ2-6; D is possibly TRBD1 (5 bases). This CDR3 has 17 amino acids. The germline V gene has CDR1 KGHDR and CDR2 SFDVKD. Trimming took off 5 bases at V and 0 bases at J, with 13 bases between the two ends.

The rearrangement joins TRBV11-2 to TRBJ2-7, with 8 bases that match TRBD1. Trimming at V came to 3 bases and at J to 2 bases, leaving 3 bases not matched to a gene. Germline CDR1 reads SGHAT; CDR2 reads FQNNGV. CDR3 size: 14 residues. The CDR3 region is CASSFQGAAYEQYF. CDR3 in DNA: TGTGCCAGCAGCTTTCAGGGGGCCGCCTACGAGCAGTACTTC.

This chain uses TRBV20-1 with TRBJ2-7; TRBD2 aligns across 7 bases. V was pared by 3 bases and J by 3 bases, with 11 bases of the junction left unmatched. The CDR3 is 15 residues long. Germline V gene data show CDR1 as DFQATT and CDR2 as SNEGSKA (reference sequence). The CDR3 DNA is TGCAGTGCTAGTGCCGGGCGGGACTATTACTACGAGCAGTACTTC. Its translation is CSASAGRDYYYEQYF.

This clonotype was counted at least ten times. The V and J genes are TRBV4-3 and TRBJ2-4; 8 nucleotides match TRBD1. CDR1 LGHNA and CDR2 YSLEER come from the germline V gene. The CDR3 covers 17 residues. The ends lost 0 bases at V and 1 base at J; junction bases unmatched: 5. This CDR3 reads CASSQEVQGAAKNIQYF. The CDR3 DNA is TGCGCCAGCAGCCAAGAGGTTCAGGGGGCGGCCAAAAACATTCAGTACTTC.